Each of the 9 T cell receptor beta chains below was sequenced from the same sample in a study of blood T cells in healthy people across ages. Next came a second PCR, run for roughly 6 to 11 cycles, which used a sample-barcoded 5' primer along with a J-beta primer mix. TCRdb fed the 5' RACE reads into MiXCR, producing one record per CDR3 protein. The table shows 1.6 million or so distinct CDR3 sequences, with approximately 32% occurring only once. Sequencing input: blood. All receptors derive from a woman in her 30s in good health.

For this clonotype: The junction departs from germline at one end; a sequencing error may be responsible. The rearrangement uses TRBV7-6 and TRBJ2-7; 12 bases fit TRBD2. CDR3 length: 15 residues. Per germline, CDR1 SGHVS and CDR2 FNYEAQ. CDR3 nucleotide sequence: TGTGCCGGCAGCATGGCTAGCGGGGGGGCTTTCGAGCAGTACTTC. The encoded protein is CAGSMASGGAFEQYF.

The rearrangement links TRBV7-8 to TRBJ1-2; tentatively, D is TRBD1 (6 bases). Trimming pared 5 bases from V and 3 bases from J, leaving 13 bases between. The CDR3 runs to 14 residues. Per germline, CDR1 SGHVS and CDR2 FQNEAQ. In DNA form, the CDR3 reads TGTGCCAGCAGCATCCGAGGGGGACACTATGGCTACACCTTC. Translated, it gives CASSIRGGHYGYTF. The full variable domain, completed using reference TRBV7-8 and TRBJ1-2, is GAGVSQSPRYKVAKRGQDVALRCDPISGHVSLFWYQQALGQGPEFLTYFQNEAQLDKSGLPSDRFFAERPEGSVSTLKIQRTQQEDSAVYLCASSIRGGHYGYTFGSGTRLTVV.

This clonotype was counted a few times. The rearrangement links TRBV7-6 to TRBJ1-4; D might be TRBD1 (5 bases). Trimming took off 1 base at V and 4 bases at J, with 13 bases between the two ends. The CDR3 length is 16 residues. Germline values: CDR1 SGHVS, CDR2 FNYEAQ. The CDR3 here is CASSLGGRLLNEKLFF. The CDR3 DNA reads as TGTGCCAGCAGCTTAGGGGGACGGCTCCTTAATGAAAAACTGTTTTTT.

V and J are TRBV20-1 and TRBJ1-1; the D gene is possibly TRBD1 (5 bases). The CDR3 sequence is 14 residues long. Germline-derived CDR1 and CDR2 are DFQATT and SNEGSKA (reference sequence). V was clipped by 2 bases and J by 0 bases, with 10 bases between them. The CDR3 sequence: CSARRGTMNTEAFF. The CDR3 bases are TGCAGTGCTAGACGCGGGACCATGAACACTGAAGCTTTCTTT.

The gene calls are TRBV20-1 and TRBJ2-7; 11 bases match TRBD2. This CDR3 has 14 residues. The trim removed 5 bases at V and 3 bases at J, leaving 6 bases unmatched. CDR1 and CDR2 (germline): DFQATT, SNEGSKA (reference sequence). In DNA, the CDR3 is TGCAGTGCTCGACTAGCGGGAACCTACTACGAGCAGTACTTC. As protein: CSARLAGTYYEQYF.

The chain carries TRBV3-1 and TRBJ2-5; 9 positions agree with TRBD2. Germline V gene lookup returns CDR1 LGHDT and CDR2 YNNKEL (reference sequence). This CDR3 comprises 18 residues. Trimming cost V 2 bases and J 2 bases; bases outside gene matches: 12. The CDR3 DNA is TGTGCCAGCAGCCAAAGTCTTGAGCAGCGGGAGGCGCAAGAGACCCAGTACTTC. Protein sequence: CASSQSLEQREAQETQYF.

J is TRBJ2-7 and V is TRBV15; possibly TRBD1 or TRBD2 for D (5 bases each). The CDR3 covers 14 residues. V was shortened by 4 bases and J by 0 bases, with 10 bases between the two germline ends. CDR1 LNHNV and CDR2 YYDKDF come from the germline V gene (reference sequence). This chain's CDR3 is CATSIEGYSYEQYF. CDR3 sequence (DNA): TGTGCCACCAGCATTGAGGGGTACTCCTACGAGCAGTACTTC. The full variable domain, completed using reference TRBV15 and TRBJ2-7, is DAMVIQNPRYQVTQFGKPVTLSCSQTLNHNVMYWYQQKSSQAPKLLFHYYDKDFNNEADTPDNFQSRRPNTSFCFLDIRSPGLGDTAMYLCATSIEGYSYEQYFGPGTRLTVT.

The rearrangement links TRBV7-9 to TRBJ2-1; TRBD1 or TRBD2 may be the D gene (6 bases each). From germline, CDR1 is SEHNR and CDR2 FQNEAQ (reference sequence). Trimming removed 5 bases at V and 2 bases at J, with 16 bases between. The CDR3 extends over 16 amino acids. CDR3 sequence (DNA): TGTGCCAGCAGCCCTGGGTGGCGGGACACCTACAATGAGCAGTTCTTC. Protein: CASSPGWRDTYNEQFF.

The chain is built from TRBV2 and TRBJ1-1; maybe TRBD1 (5 bases). The CDR3 sequence is 13 residues long. V lost 1 base, J lost 11 bases, and 14 bases lay in between. Per germline, CDR1 SNHLY and CDR2 FYNNEI. Here the CDR3 reads CASSEGSQGRAFF. The DNA for the CDR3 is TGTGCCAGCAGTGAAGGTTCGCAGGGACGGGCTTTCTTT.